A single sample is the source of the 26 T cell receptor beta chains below, sequenced in a study of blood T cell repertoires in COVID-19. Assay: immunoSEQ multiplex PCR; the TCRdb copy retains only in-frame clones and omits some. The profile covers roughly 250,000 clones, with approximately 87% appearing a single time and 10% to 15% taken by the ten largest. Sequenced input: peripheral blood. The source is a woman in her 30s with COVID-19, enrolled during active disease.

Remarks on this clone: Other DNA sequences in this specimen translate into the identical CDR3. The rearrangement joins TRBV6-5 to TRBJ1-2; D uncertain. Trimming removed 2 bases from V and 2 bases from J, with 6 bases in between. Germline assignment: CDR1 MNHEY and CDR2 SVGAGI. This CDR3 region has 13 residues. DNA of the CDR3: TGTGCCAGCAGTTACGGCGGAAACTATGGCTACACCTTC. Translating it yields CASSYGGNYGYTF.

The J gene is TRBJ2-7, the V gene TRBV5-1; 10 nucleotides match TRBD1. The length of the CDR3 is 14 residues. V lost 5 bases to trimming and J lost 2 bases; unmatched junction nucleotides: 4. From germline, CDR1 is SGHRS and CDR2 YFSETQ. CDR3 protein: CASSPGTGAYEQYF. CDR3 nucleotides: TGCGCCAGCAGTCCCGGGACAGGGGCCTACGAGCAGTACTTC.

The chain has TRBV7-6 and TRBJ2-2; 10 bases fit TRBD2. After removal of 7 bases from V and 0 bases from J, the junction contained 11 bases not matched to a gene. The germline CDR1 and CDR2 sequences are SGHVS and FNYEAQ. The CDR3 length is 18 residues. The CDR3 protein is CASNSPSGGLANTGELFF. CDR3 DNA sequence: TGTGCCAGCAACAGCCCTAGCGGGGGACTGGCGAACACCGGGGAGCTGTTTTTT.

The rearrangement joins TRBV5-8 to TRBJ1-1, with D possibly being TRBD1 (6 bases). The CDR3 totals 16 residues. V was clipped by 4 bases and J by 8 bases, with 24 bases between them. Germline V CDR1 and CDR2: SGHTS, YDEGEE. CDR3 protein: CASSGGVQGPAEEAFF. The CDR3 region has the DNA TGTGCCAGCAGCGGGGGGGTACAGGGTCCCGCCGAAGAAGCTTTCTTT.

This clone appeared a few times. V and J are TRBV19 and TRBJ2-7, with TRBD2 identical over 8 bases. The trim removed 2 bases at V and 0 bases at J, leaving 3 bases unmatched. CDR1 and CDR2 (germline): LNHDA, SQIVND (reference sequence). This CDR3 is built from 15 residues. The CDR3 DNA follows: TGTGCCAGTAGTATAAGCGGGGGCCCCTCCTACGAGCAGTACTTC. It translates to CASSISGGPSYEQYF.

The chain has TRBV28 and TRBJ1-1; D not resolved. In germline, CDR1 is MDHEN, CDR2 SYDVKM. V was cut by 5 bases and J by 5 bases, with 12 bases left in between. CDR3 length: 13 amino acids. CDR3 bases: TGTGCCAGCAGTGCAGAACTGAGGACTGAAGCTTTCTTT. Translation gives CASSAELRTEAFF.

The chain carries TRBV5-1 and TRBJ2-2; 9 bases fit TRBD1. Germline values: CDR1 SGHRS, CDR2 YFSETQ. Losses at the gene ends were 6 bases for V and 6 bases for J; bases not matched to a gene: 6. This CDR3 has 14 amino acids. For the CDR3, the DNA is TGCGCCAGCATCCGGGACAGGGCTCCCGGGGAGCTGTTTTTT. Translated: CASIRDRAPGELFF.

The V call is TRBV2, the J call TRBJ1-1; a weak D match, TRBD1 (5 bases). The germline V gene encodes CDR1 SNHLY and CDR2 FYNNEI. V was trimmed by 3 bases and J by 5 bases, leaving 13 bases between them. The CDR3 has 14 amino acids. CDR3 in amino acids: CASSDLWGGTEAFF. CDR3 DNA sequence: TGTGCCAGCAGTGACCTGTGGGGGGGGACTGAAGCTTTCTTT.

The CDR3: CASSQGLGGESTDTQYF. The CDR3, as DNA: TGTGCCAGCAGCCAAGGGTTAGGGGGGGAGAGCACAGATACGCAGTATTTT. J is TRBJ2-3 and V is TRBV4-2; possible D gene TRBD2, 7 bases. V gave up 1 base and J gave up 0 bases, with 14 bases separating them. Looked up from germline, CDR1 is LGHNA and CDR2 is YNFKEQ. This CDR3 spans 17 amino acids.

The count of this clone is one. This chain joins TRBV6-5 and TRBJ1-2, with D maybe TRBD1 (6 bases). The CDR3 is made up of 16 amino acids. The germline V gene encodes CDR1 MNHEY and CDR2 SVGAGI. V lost 2 bases and J lost 4, with 17 bases in between. In nucleotides, the CDR3 is TGTGCCAGCAGTTACACTCCACAGGGTCGGGGCTATGGCTACACCTTC. Encoded protein: CASSYTPQGRGYGYTF.

This clone was detected only once. This sequence joins TRBV3-1 (or the pseudogene TRBV3-2) and TRBJ1-6, with 9 positions matching TRBD1. The V gene's germline CDR1 is LGHDT and CDR2 YNNKEL (reference sequence). The CDR3 is made up of 16 amino acids. With 3 bases clipped from V and 9 bases from J, the junction kept 9 bases outside the gene matches. CDR3 loop: CASSHGPDRGRSPLHF. The CDR3 nucleotides read TGTGCCAGCAGCCATGGGCCGGACAGGGGACGTTCACCCCTCCACTTT.

This clone has only one observation. This sequence joins TRBV6-5 and TRBJ2-1, with D possibly being TRBD2 (6 bases). Trimming took off 2 bases at V and 4 bases at J, with 9 bases between the two ends. The CDR3 runs to 14 residues. Germline CDR1 and CDR2: MNHEY and SVGAGI. The CDR3: CASSYGGRYNEQFF. In nucleotides, the CDR3 is TGTGCCAGCAGTTACGGGGGGAGGTACAATGAGCAGTTCTTC.

This chain links TRBV2 with TRBJ1-2; D ambiguous. Germline V CDR1 and CDR2: SNHLY, FYNNEI. The CDR3 is 13 amino acids. V was cut by 3 bases and J by 5 bases, with 10 bases left in between. The DNA of the CDR3 is TGTGCCAGCAGTGAGTGGCGGAGGTATGGCTACACCTTC. Amino acids: CASSEWRRYGYTF.

The chain is built from TRBV5-1 and TRBJ2-5; 7 bases match TRBD1. Germline CDR1 and CDR2: SGHRS and YFSETQ. Losses at the gene ends were 3 bases for V and 4 bases for J; bases not matched to a gene: 6. The CDR3 contains 14 residues. The CDR3 nucleotides are TGCGCCAGCAGCTGGAATGGACAGGTAGAGACCCAGTACTTC. It codes for CASSWNGQVETQYF.

The J gene is TRBJ1-2, the V gene TRBV5-1; 10 positions agree with TRBD1. V shed 4 bases, J shed 0 bases, and the junction held 12 bases outside the gene matches. From germline, CDR1 is SGHRS and CDR2 YFSETQ. The CDR3 is 18 amino acids. The CDR3 protein is CASSLARTGGNANYGYTF. CDR3 DNA: TGCGCCAGCAGCCTCGCCCGGACAGGGGGGAACGCTAACTATGGCTACACCTTC.

The chain joins TRBV6-2 or TRBV6-3 to TRBJ1-5, with D perhaps TRBD1 (5 bases). CDR3 length: 15 amino acids. With 4 bases removed from V and 5 bases from J, the gap between germline ends came to 15 bases. Germline loops: CDR1 MNHEY, CDR2 SVGEGT. The CDR3 DNA sequence: TGTGCCAGCAGTTCTTTGGGGGGAGTATATCAGCCCCAGCATTTT. It codes for CASSSLGGVYQPQHF.

This chain connects TRBV5-6 to TRBJ2-1, with D maybe TRBD1 (6 bases). The length of the CDR3 is 14 residues. Deletions cut 4 bases from V and 10 bases from J, with 18 bases between. Germline V gene sequence: CDR1 SGHDT, CDR2 YYEEEE. The CDR3: CASSRRGGRREQFF. CDR3 bases: TGTGCCAGCAGCCGCAGGGGTGGGCGGAGGGAGCAGTTCTTC.

The CDR3 is CASSSREANEQYF. DNA for the CDR3: TGTGCCAGTTCCTCCAGGGAGGCGAACGAGCAGTACTTC. The chain has TRBV19 and TRBJ2-7; TRBD2 is a possible D gene (6 bases). This CDR3 comprises 13 residues. V gave up 8 bases and J gave up 5 bases, with 16 bases separating them. Looked up from germline, CDR1 is LNHDA and CDR2 is SQIVND (reference sequence).

This chain uses TRBV6-1 with TRBJ2-2; 7 bases align to TRBD2. The CDR3 runs 18 residues. The ends lost 3 bases at V and 3 bases at J; junction bases unmatched: 13. Germline assignment: CDR1 MNHNS and CDR2 SASEGT. The CDR3 region is CASSDRVRLAGDTGELFF. The DNA of the CDR3 is TGTGCCAGCAGTGACCGGGTCCGACTAGCTGGGGACACCGGGGAGCTGTTTTTT.

The sample holds a few counts of this clone. The rearrangement joins TRBV11-2 to TRBJ1-4; D might be TRBD1 (6 bases). Trimming shortened V by 3 bases and J by 12 bases, and 20 bases separated the two germline ends. CDR3 length equals 15 residues. Germline CDR1 is SGHAT and CDR2 is FQNNGV. CDR3: CASSFQSGGFGELFF. Here the CDR3 DNA reads TGTGCCAGCAGCTTCCAATCGGGGGGCTTCGGCGAACTGTTTTTT.

The rearrangement links TRBV19 to TRBJ1-2; 8 positions match TRBD1. V shed 4 bases, J shed 3 bases, and the junction held 7 bases outside the gene matches. The V gene's germline CDR1 is LNHDA and CDR2 SQIVND (reference sequence). The CDR3 has 15 amino acids. The DNA for the CDR3 is TGTGCCAGTAGTAGCCGACAGGGGTGGGACTATGGCTACACCTTC. Amino acids: CASSSRQGWDYGYTF.

This clone was observed a handful of times. This sequence joins TRBV4-1 and TRBJ1-1; TRBD1 aligns across 9 bases. CDR3 length equals 16 residues. Germline CDR1 and CDR2: MGHRA and YSYEKL. Germline trimming cut 3 bases from V and 10 bases from J; bases unmatched to any gene: 15. The CDR3, as DNA: TGCGCCAGCAGCCACACAGGGGGCGCGGGGTTAGGTGGAGCTTTCTTT. Its translation is CASSHTGGAGLGGAFF.

The chain combines TRBV5-4 with TRBJ2-5; weak D call: TRBD2 (5 bases). V dropped 1 base and J dropped 2 bases, with 9 bases sitting between them. Germline V CDR1 and CDR2: SGHNT, YYREEE (reference sequence). The CDR3 totals 14 residues. The CDR3 reads CASSLKAEQETQYF. As DNA, the CDR3 is TGTGCCAGCAGCTTGAAAGCGGAACAAGAGACCCAGTACTTC. Full variable domain (missing parts from reference TRBV5-4 and TRBJ2-5): ETGVTQSPTHLIKTRGQQVTLRCSSQSGHNTVSWYQQALGQGPQFIFQYYREEENGRGNFPPRFSGLQFPNYSSELNVNALELDDSALYLCASSLKAEQETQYFGPGTRLLVL.

The chain links TRBV7-8 to TRBJ2-5; 11 nucleotides match TRBD2. The CDR3 extends over 15 amino acids. The V gene end was trimmed by 7 bases and the J gene end by 5 bases; junction bases not matched to a gene: 9. Per germline, CDR1 SGHVS and CDR2 FQNEAQ. The CDR3 DNA reads TGTGCCAGCATACGTAGCGGGGGGGCCGGGGAGACCCAGTACTTC. It codes for CASIRSGGAGETQYF.

The genes are TRBV5-5 and TRBJ1-1, with unresolved D. Germline CDR1 SGHKS, CDR2 YYEKEE (reference sequence). The V gene lost 4 bases and the J gene lost 1 base, with 14 bases spanning the gap. This CDR3 region has 15 residues. The chain's CDR3 is CASSPGIERNTEAFF. As DNA, the CDR3 is TGTGCCAGCAGCCCCGGTATAGAACGGAACACTGAAGCTTTCTTT. Full variable domain (rest looked up from reference TRBV5-5 and TRBJ1-1): DAGVTQSPTHLIKTRGQQVTLRCSPISGHKSVSWYQQVLGQGPQFIFQYYEKEERGRGNFPDRFSARQFPNYSSELNVNALLLGDSALYLCASSPGIERNTEAFFGQGTRLTVV.

The V gene is TRBV10-2, the J gene TRBJ1-2; D gene ambiguous. V was shortened by 4 bases and J by 4 bases, with 10 bases between the two germline ends. Germline V gene lookup returns CDR1 WSHSY and CDR2 SAAADI. The CDR3 covers 13 residues. CDR3 in DNA: TGCGCCAGCAGTGCATCTCAGTCCTATGGCTACACCTTC. Translation: CASSASQSYGYTF.